The 13 T cell receptor beta chains below were found in one sample sequenced in a study of radiation and T cells in renal cell carcinoma. The repertoire was sequenced with immunoSEQ multiplex PCR; TCRdb's copy has only in-frame clones and lacks some. The sample lists roughly 14,000 clones, approximately 50% seen once, with 11% in the top ten. Specified treatment: treatment-naive control, cytoreductive nephrectomy. The material sequenced was tumor tissue, taken from a patient whose treatment was nephrectomy without radiotherapy. These receptors were taken from a man in his forties or fifties with renal cell carcinoma.

The V call is TRBV5-4, the J call TRBJ2-2; 11 nucleotides match TRBD2. Germline trimming cut 5 bases from V and 5 bases from J; bases unmatched to any gene: 11. Germline CDR1 and CDR2: SGHNT and YYREEE (reference sequence). The length of the CDR3 is 17 residues. CDR3 bases: TGTGCCAGCAGTGGAGCCGGGACTAGCGGAGAAACCGGGGAGCTGTTTTTT. Translated, it gives CASSGAGTSGETGELFF. Filled out from reference TRBV5-4 and TRBJ2-2, the complete variable domain reads ETGVTQSPTHLIKTRGQQVTLRCSSQSGHNTVSWYQQALGQGPQFIFQYYREEENGRGNFPPRFSGLQFPNYSSELNVNALELDDSALYLCASSGAGTSGETGELFFGEGSRLTVL.

This clone showed up just a few times. CDR3 region: CASSATISSYEQYF. CDR3 nucleotides: TGTGCCAGTAGTGCAACGATTAGCTCCTACGAGCAGTACTTC. The chain is built from TRBV19 and TRBJ2-7; D is unresolved. Trimming took 5 bases from V and 0 from J, leaving 11 bases between them. This CDR3 has 14 amino acids. Looked up from germline, CDR1 is LNHDA and CDR2 is SQIVND (reference sequence).

This clone was picked up a small number of times. The chain carries TRBV23-1 and TRBJ2-1, with 7 bases matching TRBD1. TRBV23-1 is flagged as an ORF with uncertain function. Germline trimming cut 2 bases from V and 5 bases from J; bases unmatched to any gene: 9. This CDR3 contains 16 residues. Written as DNA, the CDR3 is TGCGCCAGCAGTCAAGAACGACAGGGTGACGACAATGAGCAGTTCTTC. This gives the protein CASSQERQGDDNEQFF.

V and J are TRBV27 and TRBJ2-5; D gene ambiguous. Trimming removed 1 base from V and 5 bases from J, with 8 bases in between. Germline V CDR1 and CDR2: MNHEY, SMNVEV (reference sequence). This CDR3 contains 13 residues. The CDR3 spells CASSLWVSETQYF. The CDR3 coding sequence is TGTGCCAGCAGTTTATGGGTGTCGGAGACCCAGTACTTC.

The table lists this clone with many counts. The V call is TRBV11-3, the J call TRBJ2-7; TRBD2 might be the D (5 bases). This CDR3 is 16 amino acids long. CDR1 is SGHNT, CDR2 YENEEA, per germline. The V end was cut by 5 bases, the J end by 1 base, with 18 bases between. The DNA of the CDR3 is TGTGCCAGCAGCGGCACCGGGGAATTAAGATCCTACGAGCAGTACTTC. Its translation is CASSGTGELRSYEQYF. Supplemented by reference TRBV11-3 and TRBJ2-7, the full variable domain reads EAGVVQSPRYKIIEKKQPVAFWCNPISGHNTLYWYLQNLGQGPELLIRYENEEAVDDSQLPKDRFSAERLKGVDSTLKIQPAELGDSAVYLCASSGTGELRSYEQYFGPGTRLTVT.

The genes are TRBV6-1 and TRBJ1-2; a weak D match, TRBD1 (5 bases). Germline-derived CDR1 and CDR2 are MNHNS and SASEGT. This CDR3 comprises 13 residues. The V gene lost 9 bases and the J gene lost 2 bases, with 13 bases spanning the gap. CDR3 in amino acids: CASAVGGNYGYTF. CDR3 DNA: TGTGCCAGTGCGGTCGGGGGAAACTATGGCTACACCTTC.

This clone showed up just a few times. The chain employs TRBV10-3 and TRBJ2-3, with 8 positions matching TRBD2. Losses at the gene ends were 0 bases for V and 6 bases for J; bases not matched to a gene: 2. Per the germline V gene, CDR1 is ENHRY and CDR2 is SYGVKD. The length of the CDR3 is 14 residues. CDR3 nucleotides: TGTGCCATCAGTGAGTCCCCTAGCGGGGATACGCAGTATTTT. Its translation: CAISESPSGDTQYF.

V and J are TRBV5-1 and TRBJ2-6; 9 bases align to TRBD1. After removal of 2 bases from V and 2 bases from J, the junction contained 5 bases not matched to a gene. The CDR3 extends over 17 amino acids. Germline V lookup: CDR1 SGHRS, CDR2 YFSETQ. CDR3 sequence: CASSFRTGEPGANVLTF. DNA of the CDR3: TGCGCCAGCAGCTTTCGGACAGGGGAACCTGGGGCCAACGTCCTGACTTTC.

The gene calls are TRBV2 and TRBJ2-7; D remains unclear. Trimming cost V 8 bases and J 2 bases, with 7 bases left between them. The CDR3 is made up of 11 amino acids. Germline V CDR1 and CDR2: SNHLY, FYNNEI. The CDR3 region has the DNA TGTGCCAGCGGTACCGCCTACGAGCAGTACTTC. Its translation is CASGTAYEQYF.

A few counts support this clone. The chain couples TRBV5-5 to TRBJ2-2; D gene ambiguous. This CDR3 is 14 amino acids long. From germline, CDR1 is SGHKS and CDR2 YYEKEE (reference sequence). The ends were cut back, 2 bases at V and 3 bases at J, with 8 bases in the middle. This CDR3 reads CASSFLVDTGELFF. CDR3 coding DNA: TGTGCCAGCAGCTTTTTGGTGGACACCGGGGAGCTGTTTTTT.

The sample holds a few counts of this clone. The chain employs TRBV13 and TRBJ2-1; 7 positions match TRBD2. With 3 bases clipped from V and 0 bases from J, the junction kept 2 bases outside the gene matches. Germline assignment: CDR1 PRHDT and CDR2 FYEKMQ (reference sequence). The CDR3 contains 15 residues. CDR3 amino acids: CASSFGGSSYNEQFF. DNA for the CDR3: TGTGCCAGCAGCTTCGGGGGGTCCTCCTACAATGAGCAGTTCTTC.

The CDR3 bases are TGTGCCAGCAGTTTAGGCAGGGCCTACGAGCAGTACTTC. Protein product: CASSLGRAYEQYF. This chain connects TRBV27 to TRBJ2-7; a weak D match, TRBD1 (5 bases). In germline, CDR1 is MNHEY, CDR2 SMNVEV (reference sequence). The CDR3 is 13 amino acids. Between the trimmed V and J ends, which lost 2 bases and 2 bases, there was a span of 7 bases.

V usage is TRBV27 and J usage is TRBJ2-6; maybe TRBD1 (6 bases). The CDR3 runs to 14 residues. CDR1 and CDR2 (germline): MNHEY, SMNVEV (reference sequence). Trimming left V 7 bases short and J 4 bases short, with 11 bases between. The CDR3 DNA sequence: TGTGCCAGCACCCGGGACACGGGGGCCAACGTCCTGACTTTC. Its protein is CASTRDTGANVLTF.